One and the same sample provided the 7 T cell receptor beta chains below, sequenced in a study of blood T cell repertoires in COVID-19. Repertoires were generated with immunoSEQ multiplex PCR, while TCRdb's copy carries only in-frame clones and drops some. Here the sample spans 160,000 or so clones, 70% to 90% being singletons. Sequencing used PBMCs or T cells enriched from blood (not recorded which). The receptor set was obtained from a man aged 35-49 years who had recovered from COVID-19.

CDR3: CASSLEARGGSGYTF. CDR3 nucleotide sequence: TGTGCCAGCAGCTTGGAGGCGCGCGGCGGTTCTGGCTACACCTTC. The chain couples TRBV5-5 to TRBJ1-2; D not resolved. CDR3 length equals 15 residues. Per germline, CDR1 SGHKS and CDR2 YYEKEE (reference sequence). Trimming removed 0 bases from V and 7 bases from J, with 16 bases in between.

The CDR3 is CASSILDRWDYGYTF. CDR3 in DNA: TGTGCCAGCAGCATACTGGACAGGTGGGACTATGGCTACACCTTC. V usage is TRBV7-9 and J usage is TRBJ1-2; 7 bases fit TRBD1. V shed 5 bases and J 3 bases; nucleotides not matched to a gene: 9. The CDR3 covers 15 residues. From germline, CDR1 is SEHNR and CDR2 FQNEAQ (reference sequence).

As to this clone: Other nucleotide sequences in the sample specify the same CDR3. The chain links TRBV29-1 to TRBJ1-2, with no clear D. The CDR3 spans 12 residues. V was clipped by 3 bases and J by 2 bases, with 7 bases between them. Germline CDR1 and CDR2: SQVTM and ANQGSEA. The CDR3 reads CSVEASNYGYTF. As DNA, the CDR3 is TGCAGCGTTGAGGCCTCAAACTATGGCTACACCTTC. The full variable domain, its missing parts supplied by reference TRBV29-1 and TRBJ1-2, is SAVISQKPSRDICQRGTSLTIQCQVDSQVTMMFWYRQQPGQSLTLIATANQGSEATYESGFVIDKFPISRPNLTFSTLTVSNMSPEDSSIYLCSVEASNYGYTFGSGTRLTVV.

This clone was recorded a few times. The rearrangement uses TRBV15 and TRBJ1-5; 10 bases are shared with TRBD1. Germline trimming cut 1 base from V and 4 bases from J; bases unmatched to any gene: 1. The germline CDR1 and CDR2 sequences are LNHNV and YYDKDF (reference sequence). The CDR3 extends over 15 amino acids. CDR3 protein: CATSRGTGGNQPQHF. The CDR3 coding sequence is TGTGCCACCAGCAGAGGGACAGGGGGTAATCAGCCCCAGCATTTT.

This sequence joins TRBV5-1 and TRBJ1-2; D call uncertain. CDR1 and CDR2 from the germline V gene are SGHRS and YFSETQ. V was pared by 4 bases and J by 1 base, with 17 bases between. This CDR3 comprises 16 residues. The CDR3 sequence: CASSGLDNILNYGYTF. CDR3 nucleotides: TGCGCCAGCAGCGGATTAGACAACATCCTTAACTATGGCTACACCTTC.

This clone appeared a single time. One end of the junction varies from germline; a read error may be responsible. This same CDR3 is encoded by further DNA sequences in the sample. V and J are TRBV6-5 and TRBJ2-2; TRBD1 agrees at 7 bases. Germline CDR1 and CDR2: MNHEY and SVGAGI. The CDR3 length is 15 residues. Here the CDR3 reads CASSRGHYLTGELFF. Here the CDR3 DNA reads TGTGCCAGCAGTAGGGGGCACTACTTGACCGGGGAGTTGTTTTTT.

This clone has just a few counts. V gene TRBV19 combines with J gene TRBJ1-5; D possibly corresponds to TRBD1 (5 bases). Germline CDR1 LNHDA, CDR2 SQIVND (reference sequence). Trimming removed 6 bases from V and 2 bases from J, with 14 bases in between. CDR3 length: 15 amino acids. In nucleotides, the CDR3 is TGTGCCAGTAGGCCCGGGGGAGTCGGCAATCAGCCCCAGCATTTT. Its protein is CASRPGGVGNQPQHF.